What follows is one T cell receptor beta chain and its context. This sample stems from a study of regulatory T cells in long-lasting Graves disease. Sample time point: newly diagnosed GD, antithyroid drugs for less than 3 months. Preparation of the TCR library used RNA extracted from PBMCs. Construction of TCR beta libraries relied on iRepertoire HTBI primers and on Arm-PCR targeting CDR3 regions. TCRdb passed the multiplex PCR reads through MiXCR, listing each CDR3 protein once. Seen here are hundreds of thousands of distinct CDR3 sequences, roughly 15% observed once, and the top ten hold 15% to 20%. Trimming took 2 bases from V and 5 from J, leaving 11 bases between them. The length of the CDR3 is 13 residues. The germline V gene has CDR1 SGDLS and CDR2 YYNGEE. Separately, the same data were catalogued under a study of T cells in Graves' hyperthyroidism and ophthalmopathy. As that report states: The primer set for the first-round RT-PCR of the TCR CDR3 was HTBI.

Here the sequenced sample was peripheral blood mononuclear cells (PBMCs), taken at new diagnosis, from a patient treated with antithyroid drugs. This receptor was taken from a woman aged 25 to 39 with Graves disease. The chain couples TRBV9 to TRBJ2-7; tentatively, D is TRBD2 (6 bases). For the CDR3, the DNA is TGTGCCAGCAGCGTGGGGGGATCGGACGAGCAGTACTTC. Its protein product is CASSVGGSDEQYF.